Sequencing of this T cell receptor beta chain was carried out in a study of regulatory T cells in long-lasting Graves disease. This CDR3 contains 15 residues. The V end was cut by 5 bases, the J end by 4 bases, with 17 bases between. The V gene's germline CDR1 is LNHDA and CDR2 SQIVND (reference sequence). This clonotype was seen repeatedly, ten times or more. Both iRepertoire HTBI primers and Arm-PCR of CDR3 regions were used to build the TCR beta libraries. TCRdb independently ran MiXCR on the multiplex PCR reads; one entry per CDR3 protein. The sample carries a few hundred thousand distinct CDR3 sequences, roughly 10% recorded once. The time point: newly diagnosed GD, antithyroid drugs for less than 3 months. PBMC RNA was the source of the TCR library. The sample also formed part of further work on T cells in Graves' hyperthyroidism and ophthalmopathy.

The clonotype was recovered from a woman aged 18-29 years with Graves disease. The chain links TRBV19 to TRBJ1-1; D remains unclear. This specimen consisted of peripheral blood mononuclear cells (PBMCs), obtained at new diagnosis, from a patient treated with antithyroid drugs. CDR3 loop: CASSVVEGLATEAFF. CDR3 coding DNA: TGTGCCAGTAGTGTGGTAGAGGGTCTAGCCACTGAAGCTTTCTTT.